This T cell receptor beta chain was recovered during a study of blood T cells in healthy people across ages. Study-level results: The study regarded diversity estimates from one million T cells as underestimates. Relative to aged donors, long-lived donors carried more naive CD4+ cells and displayed higher diversity. Unknown donor CMV status possibly confounded expanded clonotype changes.

The authors ran a second PCR of 7 to 11 cycles using a sample-barcoded 5' primer and a J-beta primer mix. From each sample, at least 3 million paired-end reads containing CDR3 were obtained. TCRdb re-derived calls from the 5' RACE reads in MiXCR, one entry per CDR3 protein. The sample yields almost 800,000 distinct CDR3 sequences, roughly 60% seen once. Points on this clonotype: The antigen is unknown.

The CDR3 has 13 amino acids. Trimming removed 1 base at V and 5 bases at J, with 11 bases between. Germline CDR1 and CDR2: DFQATT and SNEGSKA (reference sequence). The chain joins TRBV20-1 to TRBJ1-2; D remains unclear. The sequence came from a man aged 25-40 years in good health. The sample taken for sequencing was blood. This CDR3 is CSARVRARYGYTF. The CDR3 DNA sequence: TGCAGTGCTAGAGTCCGGGCGCGATATGGCTACACCTTC.